This TCR beta chain stems from a study of blood T cell repertoires in COVID-19. For the study at large: COVID-19 samples collected from the United States, Italy and Spain covered acute and convalescent phases. T cells, B-cell-depleted T cells, or PBMCs provided the cDNA or gDNA that served as material.

Seattle participants joined during active infection and were tracked over time. The germline V gene encodes CDR1 MGHRA and CDR2 YSYEKL. With V trimmed by 2 bases and J by 2 bases, 3 bases remained unmatched. The CDR3 is 14 amino acids. As handled by the study authors: Nucleated cell counts were estimated from reference gene primer amplification. Clones were read by immunoSEQ multiplex PCR, and TCRdb kept only the in-frame ones, dropping some. The V and J calls and clone size are taken from that table; D and trimming were inferred from the DNA. Among 250,000 to 300,000 clones listed, about 86% were seen once.

Material for sequencing was peripheral blood. This TCR was recovered from a woman in her seventies with COVID-19, enrolled during active disease. The J gene is TRBJ2-7, the V gene TRBV4-1; 7 bases fit TRBD1. The CDR3 sequence: CASSQITGAYEQYF. The DNA of the CDR3 is TGCGCCAGCAGCCAAATTACAGGGGCCTACGAGCAGTACTTC.